This TCR beta chain stems from a study of T cells in Graves' hyperthyroidism and ophthalmopathy. RNA transcripts served as the template for amplifying TCR beta CDR3 regions. Researchers ran a first-round RT-PCR on the TCR CDR3 using the HTBI primer set. TCRdb re-called the multiplex PCR reads through MiXCR, storing one row per CDR3 protein. Seen here are some 420,000 distinct CDR3 sequences, approximately 14% observed once, and the top ten hold approximately 5.3%. Uncontrolled infection, other autoimmune disease, pregnancy or lactation barred patients from enrollment. The germline V and J ends were trimmed by 5 bases and 2 bases, with 16 bases remaining between them. The CDR3 runs 15 residues. Germline V gene lookup returns CDR1 SGHNT and CDR2 YENEEA. This clonotype appeared a single time.

This chain links TRBV11-3 with TRBJ2-7; D gene uncertain. The sequenced sample was blood. The clonotype was recovered from a young woman with Graves' hyperthyroidism. CDR3 nucleotides: TGTGCCAGCAGCCAAGGCAACGGGCTGACCTACGAGCAGTACTTC. Protein product: CASSQGNGLTYEQYF.